Listed below are T cell receptor beta chains from one sample, sequenced in a study of identical twins. In TCRdb, the 5' RACE reads were re-called with MiXCR into one record per CDR3 protein. The table includes around 1.7 million distinct CDR3 sequences, 32% detected once. The sample comprised cord blood. The receptors stem from a newborn girl in good health. Both conserved end residues are part of each CDR3. The D gene is left open where the match is weak. Only some rows state a clone size, as once, few, many or a class for expanded clones.

. . TRBJ2-3 TRBV14 CASSQTDPDTQYF TGTGCCAGCAGCCAAACAGACCCAGATACGCAGTATTTT
. . TRBJ2-7 TRBV28 CASSHITSTNEQYF TGTGCCAGCAGTCACATAACCAGCACCAATGAGCAGTACTTC
once . TRBJ2-3 TRBV9 CASSVSRDTQYF TGTGCCAGCAGCGTATCCCGAGATACGCAGTATTTT
few . TRBJ2-2 TRBV5-1 CASSVRPAGELFF TGCGCCAGCAGCGTACGACCCGCCGGGGAGCTGTTTTTT
once TRBD1 TRBJ1-5 TRBV6-1 CAKRPGTGEGDSNQPQHF TGTGCCAAACGCCCCGGGACAGGGGAAGGGGATAGCAATCAGCCCCAGCATTTT
. TRBD2 TRBJ2-2 TRBV7-6 CASSLAPGGYAGELFF TGCGCCAGCAGCTTAGCTCCGGGGGGGTACGCCGGGGAGCTGTTTTTT
. . TRBJ2-2 TRBV12-3/TRBV12-4 CASNSLGTGELFF TGTGCCAGCAATTCTCTGGGGACCGGGGAGCTGTTTTTT
few TRBD1 TRBJ1-2 TRBV10-3 CATSLGTGNYGYTF TGTGCCACCAGCCTCGGGACAGGAAACTATGGCTACACCTTC
few . TRBJ1-1 TRBV30 CAWTLGTITEAFF TGTGCCTGGACCCTCGGGACAATTACTGAAGCTTTCTTT
. . TRBJ1-1 TRBV27 CASSFIWGMNTEAFF TGTGCCAGCAGCTTTATCTGGGGGATGAACACTGAAGCTTTCTTT
. . TRBJ1-1 TRBV5-6 CASSRFLGPRGGTEAFF TGTGCCAGCAGCCGTTTTTTAGGCCCGCGAGGGGGCACTGAAGCTTTCTTT
few TRBD1 TRBJ1-1 TRBV28 CASSTYRGENTEAFF TGTGCCAGCAGTACCTACAGGGGAGAGAACACTGAAGCTTTCTTT
. . TRBJ2-7 TRBV7-9 CASSFPGPTYEQYF TGTGCCAGCAGCTTCCCGGGACCCACCTACGAGCAGTACTTC
few TRBD2 TRBJ2-1 TRBV10-3 CAILAGDRSYNEQFF TGTGCCATCCTAGCGGGAGATCGCTCCTACAATGAGCAGTTCTTC
few TRBD2 TRBJ2-2 TRBV11-2 CASSRRAGGPVGELFF TGTGCCAGCAGTCGTAGAGCGGGGGGGCCGGTCGGGGAGCTGTTTTTT
. . TRBJ2-7 TRBV4-2 CASSQVLSGQIANEQYF TGTGCCAGCAGCCAAGTCCTTAGCGGCCAAATTGCAAATGAGCAGTACTTC
. . TRBJ1-2 TRBV21-1 CASSKDDKNYGYTF TGTGCCAGCAGCAAAGACGACAAAAACTATGGCTACACCTTC
. TRBD2 TRBJ2-3 TRBV20-1 CSARVGGDSTDTQYF TGCAGTGCTAGAGTGGGGGGGGACAGCACAGATACGCAGTATTTT
few . TRBJ1-1 TRBV2 CASSEWGAGTEAFF TGTGCCAGCAGTGAGTGGGGGGCTGGGACTGAAGCTTTCTTT
few . TRBJ1-1 TRBV20-1 CSARARFEAFF TGCAGTGCTAGAGCAAGATTTGAGGCTTTCTTT
. . TRBJ2-1 TRBV20-1 CSARRPGRSSYNEQFF TGCAGTGCTAGACGTCCGGGGAGGAGCTCCTACAATGAGCAGTTCTTC
. . TRBJ2-5 TRBV5-4 CASSLSANQETQYF TGTGCCAGCAGCTTAAGTGCCAACCAAGAGACCCAGTACTTC
. . TRBJ2-7 TRBV14 CASSRRGGTYEQYF TGTGCCAGCAGCCGACGCGGGGGCACCTACGAGCAGTACTTC
. TRBD2 TRBJ2-7 TRBV15 CATSRDYGGAGYNEQYF TGTGCCACCAGCAGAGATTACGGGGGAGCGGGGTACAATGAGCAGTACTTC
few . TRBJ2-2 TRBV9 CASSLQDTGELFF TGTGCCAGCAGTCTGCAAGACACCGGGGAGCTGTTTTTT
few TRBD2 TRBJ2-1 TRBV5-1 CASTLVLTSGRGSHNEQFF TGCGCCAGCACCTTGGTCCTGACTAGCGGGAGAGGTAGTCACAATGAGCAGTTCTTC
. . TRBJ2-1 TRBV11-2 CASSLYSGGGNEQFF TGTGCCAGCAGCTTATATTCCGGGGGCGGGAATGAGCAGTTCTTC
few TRBD1 TRBJ2-2 TRBV12-3/TRBV12-4 CASNIWPQGATGELFF TGTGCCAGCAACATTTGGCCCCAGGGGGCCACCGGGGAGCTGTTTTTT
. . TRBJ2-7 TRBV20-1 CSAPKRREQYF TGCAGTGCCCCAAAGCGGCGCGAGCAGTACTTC
few TRBD2 TRBJ2-3 TRBV28 CASSLWRELADTQYF TGTGCCAGCAGTTTGTGGCGGGAGCTGGCAGATACGCAGTATTTT
. . TRBJ1-6 TRBV20-1 CSAREGPNSLLHF TGCAGTGCACGGGAAGGGCCTAATTCACTCCTCCACTTT
few . TRBJ2-1 TRBV20-1 CSAPPPNKPNEQFF TGCAGTGCTCCTCCCCCAAACAAGCCCAATGAGCAGTTCTTC
few . TRBJ1-1 TRBV6-4 CASSDSIGNTEAFF TGTGCCAGCAGTGACTCGATTGGGAACACTGAAGCTTTCTTT
. . TRBJ1-5 TRBV12-3/TRBV12-4 CASSLRRVSNQPQHF TGTGCCAGCAGTTTACGGAGGGTGAGCAATCAGCCCCAGCATTTT
few . TRBJ1-1 TRBV7-9 CASSLRRGRLNTEAFF TGTGCCAGCAGCTTACGTCGGGGGCGCCTGAACACTGAAGCTTTCTTT
. . TRBJ2-5 TRBV3-1 CASSSDYQETQYF TGTGCCAGCAGCTCGGACTACCAAGAGACCCAGTACTTC
. TRBD2 TRBJ2-4 TRBV19 CASRETSGTNIQYF TGTGCCAGTAGGGAGACCAGCGGGACAAACATTCAGTACTTC
. TRBD2 TRBJ2-1 TRBV11-2 CASSLGAGGMSSYNEQFF TGTGCCAGCAGCTTGGGTGCGGGAGGGATGAGCTCCTACAATGAGCAGTTCTTC
few . TRBJ2-5 TRBV2 CASSGVAEYF TGTGCCAGCAGTGGAGTGGCAGAGTACTTC
. . TRBJ2-1 TRBV14 CASSPSGLPRGNEQFF TGTGCCAGCAGCCCCTCCGGGCTACCCCGAGGCAATGAGCAGTTCTTC
few TRBD1 TRBJ1-2 TRBV2 CASSGQENYGYTF TGTGCCAGCAGCGGACAGGAAAACTATGGCTACACCTTC
few . TRBJ2-7 TRBV4-1 CASSQVFMALSPYEQYF TGCGCCAGCAGCCAAGTTTTTATGGCCTTGAGTCCCTACGAGCAGTACTTC
. TRBD2 TRBJ2-1 TRBV20-1 CSATKTSDYNEQFF TGCAGTGCCACTAAGACTAGCGACTACAATGAGCAGTTCTTC
many . TRBJ1-2 TRBV29-1 CSAYGTSNYGYTF TGCAGCGCTTACGGGACTTCCAACTATGGCTACACCTTC
. . TRBJ2-3 TRBV25-1 CASSETGTRKQYF TGTGCCAGCAGTGAAACCGGGACGAGAAAGCAGTATTTT
few . TRBJ2-3 TRBV14 CASRKWASTDTQYF TGTGCCAGCAGGAAGTGGGCTAGCACAGATACGCAGTATTTT
. TRBD2 TRBJ2-1 TRBV20-1 CSAREGTNNEQFF TGCAGTGCTAGAGAAGGGACTAACAATGAGCAGTTCTTC
. TRBD1 TRBJ1-5 TRBV12-3/TRBV12-4 CASSSPDRADQPQHF TGTGCCAGCAGTTCACCGGACAGGGCGGATCAGCCCCAGCATTTT
few . TRBJ1-2 TRBV7-2 CASSSRSGGNYGYTF TGTGCCAGCAGCTCGAGATCGGGAGGGAACTATGGCTACACCTTC
many . TRBJ2-5 TRBV28 CASSFLQPPGTQYF TGTGCCAGCAGTTTCCTGCAGCCCCCTGGGACCCAGTACTTC
few TRBD1 TRBJ2-7 TRBV27 CASSSVGQGYYEQYF TGTGCCAGCAGTTCCGTTGGACAGGGGTACTACGAGCAGTACTTC
few TRBD2 TRBJ2-1 TRBV20-1 CSALSGGAGNEQFF TGCAGTGCTCTTAGCGGGGGGGCAGGCAATGAGCAGTTCTTC
few TRBD1 TRBJ1-4 TRBV6-6 CASRTGARGANEKLFF TGTGCCAGCAGAACAGGGGCGCGGGGGGCTAATGAAAAACTGTTTTTT